This T cell receptor beta chain was sequenced during a study of post-analysis software for immune sequencing data. Looking at the study overall: Some patients lacked subtype; others had relapsing-remitting, secondary progressive or progressive-relapsing disease.

Prepared TCR beta cDNA libraries contained unique molecular identifiers. T cells numbering roughly 0.95 to 10 million yielded roughly 0.5 million cDNA molecules. TCRdb itself ran the PCR reads through MiXCR, one entry per CDR3 protein. The sample includes about 200,000 distinct CDR3 sequences, around 29% seen only once; the top ten take around 3.2%. This CDR3 contains 15 residues. Germline V gene lookup returns CDR1 DFQATT and CDR2 SNEGSKA (reference sequence). Trimming pared 6 bases from V and 3 bases from J, leaving 21 bases between. Note on this clonotype: The antigen remains unidentified.

Study-level results: Patients carried roughly five TRBV segments more frequently than controls did, and TRBV5-6, TRBV5-1 and TRBV20-1 were among them. F measure grouped same-batch samples tightly together. Multiple sclerosis was associated with a significant reduction in normalized Chao1 diversity relative to controls.

The receptor was derived from a girl aged 2-17 years with multiple sclerosis. The rearrangement links TRBV20-1 to TRBJ2-7; possible D gene TRBD2, 6 bases. Sequenced input: blood. CDR3 loop: CSATGTHTVGYEQYF. DNA of the CDR3: TGCAGTGCGACCGGGACTCACACAGTGGGCTACGAGCAGTACTTC.